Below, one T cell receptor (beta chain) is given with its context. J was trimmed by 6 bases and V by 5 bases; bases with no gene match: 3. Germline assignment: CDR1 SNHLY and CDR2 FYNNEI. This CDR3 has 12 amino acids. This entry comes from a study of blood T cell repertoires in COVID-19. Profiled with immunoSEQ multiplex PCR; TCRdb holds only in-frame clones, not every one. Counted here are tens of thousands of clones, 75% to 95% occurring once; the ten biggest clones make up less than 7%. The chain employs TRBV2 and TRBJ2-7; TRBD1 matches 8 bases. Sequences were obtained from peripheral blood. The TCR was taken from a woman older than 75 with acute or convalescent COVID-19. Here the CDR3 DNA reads TGTGCCAGCAGTCAGGACAGGGCCGAGCAGTACTTC. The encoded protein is CASSQDRAEQYF.